This TCR beta chain was captured by sequencing in a study of PD-1 blockade in classical Hodgkin lymphoma. TCRdb's copy holds only in-frame clones and misses some; the assay was immunoSEQ multiplex PCR. The sample carries approximately 45,000 clones, 60% to 75% recorded once. Documented time point: cycle 4 day 1 (C4D1), after five to seven weeks of nivolumab. Each of the patients experienced relapse following autologous stem cell transplantation, and their brentuximab vedotin exposure differed. This CDR3 region has 15 residues. The germline CDR1 and CDR2 sequences are MRHNA and SNTAGT. Trimming removed 4 bases at V and 2 bases at J, with 11 bases between.

The gene calls are TRBV6-4 and TRBJ2-2; no clear D gene. The receptor was derived from a human donor with classical Hodgkin lymphoma. Sequencing was performed on peripheral blood mononuclear cells (PBMCs), taken before the fourth cycle of nivolumab. The CDR3 nucleotides read TGTGCCAGCAGTGCCCAAAGCCTCAACACCGGGGAGCTGTTTTTT. Protein: CASSAQSLNTGELFF.